This T cell receptor beta chain was observed in a study of blood T cell repertoires in COVID-19. V shed 2 bases and J 3 bases; nucleotides not matched to a gene: 4. This CDR3 has 15 amino acids. Germline CDR1 and CDR2: SEHNR and FQNEAQ (reference sequence). Profiled with immunoSEQ multiplex PCR; TCRdb holds only in-frame clones, not every one. The sample carries some 320,000 clones, about 90% recorded once. Sequenced sample: PBMCs or T cells enriched from blood (not recorded which). The chain combines TRBV7-9 with TRBJ1-2, with 9 bases identical to TRBD1. This clonotype was obtained from a woman aged 45-65 years who had been exposed to COVID-19. The CDR3 DNA follows: TGTGCCAGCAGCTTAACAGGGGGCGCGGACTATGGCTACACCTTC. It is translated as CASSLTGGADYGYTF.